This T cell receptor beta chain was documented in a study of regulatory T cells in long-lasting Graves disease. The TCR beta library used iRepertoire HTBI primers with Arm-PCR amplification of CDR3. TCRdb processed the multiplex PCR reads anew with MiXCR; each CDR3 protein has one entry. The table has around 480,000 distinct CDR3 sequences, 15% to 20% seen once. Time point denoted: newly diagnosed GD, antithyroid drugs for less than 3 months. PBMCs provided the RNA from which the TCR library was made. This clonotype showed up just a few times. A much larger clone lies a single base off, so this may be a read error. The CDR3 sequence is 13 residues long. Deletions cut 4 bases from V and 3 bases from J, with 11 bases between. CDR1 is SGHDT, CDR2 YYEEEE, per germline. The sample was also linked to a second study, of T cells in Graves' hyperthyroidism and ophthalmopathy.

The rearrangement uses TRBV5-6 and TRBJ2-7; D uncertain. The receptor's source is a woman aged 35-65 years with Graves disease. Specimen: peripheral blood mononuclear cells (PBMCs), collected at new diagnosis, from a patient treated with antithyroid drugs. The CDR3 here is CASSPRLVYEQYF. The CDR3 DNA follows: TGTGCCAGCAGCCCGAGACTGGTCTACGAGCAGTACTTC.